This T cell receptor (beta chain) was obtained from a study of shared T cell receptors in the human thymus. Libraries were prepared by immunoSEQ multiplex PCR; TCRdb keeps only in-frame clonotypes and omits some of them. This table holds about 380,000 clones, 85% to 95% found once. This clonotype originated in a human donor. The source material was thymocytes.

The CDR3 is CASSPTRTVGPSATPKGSYEQYF. CDR3 bases: TGTGCCAGCAGTCCGACAAGGACGGTGGGGCCTAGCGCCACCCCAAAAGGCTCCTACGAGCAGTACTTC. This sequence joins TRBV27 and TRBJ2-7; perhaps TRBD2 as D (6 bases). This CDR3 region has 23 residues. Germline V lookup: CDR1 MNHEY, CDR2 SMNVEV (reference sequence). Between the trimmed V and J ends, which lost 5 bases and 0 bases, there was a span of 38 bases.